The 4 T cell receptor beta chains below all came from one sample that was sequenced in a study of cytomegalovirus exposure and HLA in healthy donors. A multiplex PCR was run with 60 Vbeta primers and 13 Jbeta primers. Clones were sequenced by immunoSEQ multiplex PCR, and TCRdb holds only the in-frame ones, with some missing. The repertoire holds roughly 150,000 clones, with nearly 85% as singletons. The material sequenced was PBMCs. Receptors were obtained from a male donor in good health and CMV-seronegative.

The chain is built from TRBV5-1 and TRBJ2-7, with TRBD1 matching 10 bases. CDR3 size: 13 residues. The junction had 3 bases not matched to a gene; V was cut back by 3 bases and J by 6 bases. The germline CDR1 and CDR2 sequences are SGHRS and YFSETQ. DNA for the CDR3: TGCGCCAGCAGCTGGACAGGGGGTGGCGAGCAGTACTTC. Translated, it gives CASSWTGGGEQYF.

This rearrangement joins TRBV9 to TRBJ2-3; 10 bases are a match to TRBD2. Germline-derived CDR1 and CDR2 are SGDLS and YYNGEE. The J segment lost 6 bases and the V segment lost 4 bases, leaving 11 bases of the junction unmatched. The CDR3 loop spans 16 amino acids. The DNA of the CDR3 is TGTGCCAGCAGCCCAGCGGGGGGGCAGTTAGGGGATACGCAGTATTTT. This encodes CASSPAGGQLGDTQYF. Filled out from reference TRBV9 and TRBJ2-3, the complete variable domain reads DSGVTQTPKHLITATGQRVTLRCSPRSGDLSVYWYQQSLDQGLQFLIQYYNGEERAKGNILERFSAQQFPDLHSELNLSSLELGDSALYFCASSPAGGQLGDTQYFGPGTRLTVL.

CDR3 bases: TGTGCCAGCAGCTCCGGGACAGGGGGCGCGGGGGGCTACACCTTC. Translating gives CASSSGTGGAGGYTF. The chain is built from TRBV7-9 and TRBJ1-2, with TRBD1 identical over 12 bases. Germline CDR1 reads SEHNR; CDR2 reads FQNEAQ (reference sequence). The J segment lost 8 bases and the V segment lost 4 bases, leaving 8 bases of the junction unmatched. This CDR3 region has 15 residues.

CDR3 in DNA: TGCGCCAGCAGCCAACTAGACGAGGATGGCTACACCTTC. Encoded protein: CASSQLDEDGYTF. This chain links TRBV4-1 with TRBJ1-2; D remains unclear. The CDR3 covers 13 residues. V lost 2 bases to trimming and J lost 6 bases, with 10 bases between them. CDR1 MGHRA and CDR2 YSYEKL come from the germline V gene.